This TCR beta chain was found in a study of cytomegalovirus exposure and HLA in healthy donors. Study results and limitations: The study put 150 or so TCR beta chains on its list as cytomegalovirus-associated.

This clone was counted once. The antigen is unknown. Only in-frame clones appear in the TCRdb table, and some are missing; sequencing was by immunoSEQ multiplex PCR. The table has 110,000 to 150,000 clones, approximately 90% seen once. V dropped 1 base and J dropped 6; count of bases not matched to a gene: 9. Germline V gene lookup returns CDR1 SGHTS and CDR2 YDEGEE. This CDR3 has 16 residues. The receptor comes from a man younger than 35 in good health and CMV-seronegative. J is TRBJ2-3 and V is TRBV5-8; TRBD2 matches 9 bases. Sequences were obtained from PBMCs. CDR3 nucleotides: TGTGCCAGCAGCTTGTTCGCGGGAGGGCCTGAGGATACGCAGTATTTT. Its translation: CASSLFAGGPEDTQYF.